The 2 T cell receptor beta chains in this list originate from one sample, sequenced in a study of blood T cell repertoires in COVID-19. Clones were sequenced by immunoSEQ multiplex PCR, and TCRdb holds only the in-frame ones, with some missing. The sample carries about 93,000 clones, 75% to 90% recorded once. Sequencing was performed on peripheral blood. The receptor set was obtained from a woman of 80 years or more with acute or convalescent COVID-19.

On this clone: The same CDR3 can be traced to other DNA sequences in this sample. The chain is built from TRBV7-2 and TRBJ2-2; 7 bases are a match to TRBD2. The CDR3 loop spans 15 amino acids. V gave up 6 bases and J gave up 1 base; unmatched junction bases: 5. Per the germline V gene, CDR1 is SGHTA and CDR2 is FQGNSA. The CDR3 region is CASRGGGGNTGELFF. In DNA, the CDR3 is TGTGCCAGCAGAGGAGGCGGGGGGAACACCGGGGAGCTGTTTTTT.

V and J are TRBV6-6 and TRBJ2-2; the D is unclear. The V gene's germline CDR1 is MNHNY and CDR2 SVGAGI (reference sequence). V lost 0 bases, J lost 3 bases, and 8 bases lay in between. This CDR3 has 15 residues. In DNA form, the CDR3 reads TGTGCCAGCAGTTACTCGCGGAGCGACACCGGGGAGCTGTTTTTT. Its protein product is CASSYSRSDTGELFF.